Below, 31 T cell receptor beta chains from the same sample are listed, as sequenced in a study of blood T cell repertoires in COVID-19. Libraries were prepared by immunoSEQ multiplex PCR; TCRdb keeps only in-frame clonotypes and omits some of them. The table has 150,000 to 200,000 clones, about 86% seen once. Input material: peripheral blood. The receptors were gathered from a woman aged 70-85 years with COVID-19, enrolled during active disease.

This clone was recorded once. The chain's CDR3 is CASSRRTGGLVKNIQYF. The CDR3 DNA is TGTGCCAGTAGTCGCCGGACAGGGGGCCTTGTCAAAAACATTCAGTACTTC. The chain combines TRBV19 with TRBJ2-4; 11 positions agree with TRBD1. The CDR3 covers 17 residues. V dropped 5 bases and J dropped 3; count of bases not matched to a gene: 9. Germline CDR1 is LNHDA and CDR2 is SQIVND (reference sequence).

The gene calls are TRBV5-5 and TRBJ1-4; 10 bases agree with TRBD1. The V and J ends lost 4 bases and 8 bases, in that order; junction bases with no gene match: 5. The CDR3 totals 14 residues. Germline lookup yields CDR1 SGHKS and CDR2 YYEKEE (reference sequence). CDR3 coding DNA: TGTGCCAGCAGCCGAGGACAGGGGGAGGAAAAACTGTTTTTT. Translating it yields CASSRGQGEEKLFF.

This rearrangement joins TRBV5-6 to TRBJ1-1; D remains unclear. V was clipped by 2 bases and J by 4 bases, with 18 bases between them. Germline V gene data show CDR1 as SGHDT and CDR2 as YYEEEE. The CDR3 has 16 amino acids. CDR3: CASSFTRRRVRTEAFF. Written as DNA, the CDR3 is TGTGCCAGCAGCTTCACGAGGAGACGGGTTCGCACTGAAGCTTTCTTT.

The chain carries TRBV3-1 (or the pseudogene TRBV3-2) and TRBJ2-7, with 7 bases lining up with TRBD1. The CDR3 sequence is 14 residues long. Germline CDR1 LGHDT, CDR2 YNNKEL (reference sequence). The J segment lost 0 bases and the V segment lost 4 bases, leaving 3 bases of the junction unmatched. The CDR3 spells CASSLRDSSYEQYF. In DNA, the CDR3 is TGTGCCAGCAGCCTCCGGGACAGCTCCTACGAGCAGTACTTC.

This chain connects TRBV5-4 to TRBJ2-5; D not certain. Germline assignment: CDR1 SGHNT and CDR2 YYREEE (reference sequence). This CDR3 comprises 14 residues. Trimming stripped 2 bases from V and 1 base from J, with 9 bases between. CDR3 nucleotides: TGTGCCAGCAGCTTCACCCAGGCCCAAGAGACCCAGTACTTC. Protein product: CASSFTQAQETQYF.

V and J are TRBV30 and TRBJ1-1, with a possible D match to TRBD1 (6 bases). The CDR3 extends over 13 amino acids. CDR1 GTSNPN and CDR2 SVGIG come from the germline V gene (reference sequence). V dropped 5 bases and J dropped 2 bases, with 12 bases sitting between them. The CDR3: CAWAEDRNTEAFF. The CDR3, as DNA: TGTGCCTGGGCCGAGGACAGAAACACTGAAGCTTTCTTT.

This sequence joins TRBV30 and TRBJ1-2; 7 bases match TRBD1. Trimming at V came to 2 bases and at J to 7 bases, leaving 7 bases not matched to a gene. The CDR3 loop spans 13 amino acids. Looked up from germline, CDR1 is GTSNPN and CDR2 is SVGIG (reference sequence). CDR3 DNA sequence: TGTGCCTGGAGTAATAACAGGGGTGGTGGCTACACCTTC. Amino acid sequence: CAWSNNRGGGYTF.

J is TRBJ2-1 and V is TRBV11-1; no clear D gene. The CDR3 has 15 amino acids. V dropped 1 base and J dropped 0 bases, with 7 bases sitting between them. Looked up from germline, CDR1 is SGHAT and CDR2 is FQDESV (reference sequence). The CDR3 protein is CASSLDLASYNEQFF. The CDR3 DNA is TGTGCCAGCAGCTTAGACTTAGCCTCCTACAATGAGCAGTTCTTC.

The rearrangement links TRBV2 to TRBJ2-6; 9 bases are shared with TRBD1. The CDR3 is 17 residues long. Germline CDR1 reads SNHLY; CDR2 reads FYNNEI. V shed 6 bases, J shed 0 bases, and the junction held 6 bases outside the gene matches. DNA for the CDR3: TGTGCCAGCAGGAACCGGGACAGGGACTCTGGGGCCAACGTCCTGACTTTC. It yields the protein CASRNRDRDSGANVLTF.

The V gene is TRBV30, the J gene TRBJ1-4; no clear D. Germline loops: CDR1 GTSNPN, CDR2 SVGIG (reference sequence). CDR3 length equals 14 residues. Trimming removed 8 bases at V and 5 bases at J, with 18 bases between. CDR3 nucleotide sequence: TGTGCCGGATACTCGAGGCTTTTGAATGAAAAACTGTTTTTT. Amino acid sequence: CAGYSRLLNEKLFF.

Only one count was recorded for this clone. The chain couples TRBV5-1 to TRBJ2-7, with TRBD2 identical over 10 bases. This CDR3 has 15 residues. V was clipped by 0 bases and J by 6 bases; unmatched bases: 6. Germline V gives CDR1 SGHRS, CDR2 YFSETQ. CDR3 protein: CASSLVWLAGAEQYF. DNA for the CDR3: TGCGCCAGCAGCTTGGTCTGGCTAGCGGGAGCCGAGCAGTACTTC.

V is TRBV15 and J is TRBJ2-5; D might be TRBD1 (5 bases). There are 14 residues in the CDR3. V was shortened by 0 bases and J by 7 bases, with 12 bases between the two germline ends. The germline CDR1 and CDR2 sequences are LNHNV and YYDKDF (reference sequence). CDR3 coding DNA: TGTGCCACCAGCAGAGATCGGCAGGGTAGGACCCAGTACTTC. Translated: CATSRDRQGRTQYF.

The V and J genes are TRBV19 and TRBJ1-5; tentative D call: TRBD1 (6 bases). Trimming removed 3 bases at V and 7 bases at J, with 16 bases between. The germline V gene has CDR1 LNHDA and CDR2 SQIVND (reference sequence). The CDR3 spans 15 residues. The CDR3 region has the DNA TGTGCCAGTAGTATCCCACAGGGAAGTAGGCAGCCCCAGCATTTT. Translated, it gives CASSIPQGSRQPQHF. Full variable domain (outside the CDR3, taken from reference TRBV19 and TRBJ1-5): DGGITQSPKYLFRKEGQNVTLSCEQNLNHDAMYWYRQDPGQGLRLIYYSQIVNDFQKGDIAEGYSVSREKKESFPLTVTSAQKNPTAFYLCASSIPQGSRQPQHFGDGTRLSIL.

The chain recombines TRBV3-1 (or the pseudogene TRBV3-2) with TRBJ2-1, with 10 bases that match TRBD2. The junction had 2 bases not matched to a gene; V was cut back by 6 bases and J by 3 bases. Germline values: CDR1 LGHDT, CDR2 YNNKEL (reference sequence). The CDR3 extends over 14 amino acids. The CDR3 DNA is TGTGCCAGCAGTCTAGCGGGAGACTACAATGAGCAGTTCTTC. Translation gives CASSLAGDYNEQFF.

This chain joins TRBV5-1 and TRBJ1-2, with D uncertain. Germline lookup yields CDR1 SGHRS and CDR2 YFSETQ. The CDR3 contains 15 residues. Trimming took 1 base from V and 4 from J, leaving 14 bases between them. The CDR3 DNA sequence: TGCGCCAGCAGCTTGTTGGAGGGTTCCTCCTATGGCTACACCTTC. Its protein product is CASSLLEGSSYGYTF.

The rearrangement links TRBV27 to TRBJ2-6; 8 bases line up with TRBD1. The CDR3 sequence is 16 residues long. Germline values: CDR1 MNHEY, CDR2 SMNVEV (reference sequence). V dropped 5 bases and J dropped 4; count of bases not matched to a gene: 7. CDR3 coding DNA: TGTGCCAGCAGTCCGTATGACAGGGGAGGGGCCAACGTCCTGACTTTC. It yields the protein CASSPYDRGGANVLTF.

The V and J genes are TRBV6-5 and TRBJ2-7; 11 nucleotides agree with TRBD2. The length of the CDR3 is 14 residues. Germline V gene lookup returns CDR1 MNHEY and CDR2 SVGAGI. Germline trimming cut 8 bases from V and 1 base from J; bases unmatched to any gene: 4. Here the CDR3 reads CASGRTSGSYEQYF. The CDR3 coding sequence is TGTGCCAGCGGGCGGACTAGCGGGTCCTACGAGCAGTACTTC.

This clone was recorded a few times. The chain combines TRBV7-6 with TRBJ2-7, with 10 bases identical to TRBD1. Germline CDR1 SGHVS, CDR2 FNYEAQ. This CDR3 has 14 amino acids. Trimming cost V 5 bases and J 6 bases; bases outside gene matches: 7. The CDR3 loop reads CASSPWDRGGEQYF. In DNA form, the CDR3 reads TGTGCCAGCAGCCCCTGGGACAGGGGTGGCGAGCAGTACTTC.

The CDR3 is CASSVPGTTGNEQFF. The CDR3, as DNA: TGTGCCAGCAGCGTCCCCGGGACCACAGGGAATGAGCAGTTCTTC. The V and J genes are TRBV11-3 and TRBJ2-1, with D possibly being TRBD1 (6 bases). CDR1 and CDR2 (germline): SGHNT, YENEEA. This CDR3 is 15 amino acids long. Trimming cost V 5 bases and J 7 bases, with 18 bases left between them.

This clone was detected once. The V gene is TRBV5-1, the J gene TRBJ2-7, with TRBD2 matching 8 bases. The CDR3 has 14 amino acids. CDR1 and CDR2 from the germline V gene are SGHRS and YFSETQ. The V segment lost 4 bases and the J segment 5 bases; nucleotides outside the gene matches: 8. CDR3 amino acids: CASSPQRERHEQYF. CDR3 coding DNA: TGCGCCAGCAGCCCTCAGCGGGAGAGACACGAGCAGTACTTC. Variable domain in full (rest from reference TRBV5-1 and TRBJ2-7): KAGVTQTPRYLIKTRGQQVTLSCSPISGHRSVSWYQQTPGQGLQFLFEYFSETQRNKGNFPGRFSGRQFSNSRSEMNVSTLELGDSALYLCASSPQRERHEQYFGPGTRLTVT.

The rearrangement uses TRBV4-2 and TRBJ1-1; 10 positions agree with TRBD1. The germline gives CDR1 LGHNA, CDR2 YNFKEQ. The CDR3 consists of 15 residues. After removal of 4 bases from V and 7 bases from J, the junction contained 9 bases not matched to a gene. This CDR3 is CASSPQDRGPLEAFF. CDR3 DNA: TGTGCCAGCAGCCCCCAAGACAGGGGGCCCCTTGAAGCTTTCTTT.

The chain joins TRBV6-6 to TRBJ2-5; weak D call: TRBD2 (5 bases). This CDR3 contains 13 residues. Per the germline V gene, CDR1 is MNHNY and CDR2 is SVGAGI (reference sequence). Trimming pared 7 bases from V and 2 bases from J, leaving 11 bases between. The DNA of the CDR3 is TGTGCCAGCACGACTACACGACAAGAGACCCAGTACTTC. It is translated as CASTTTRQETQYF.

The rearrangement uses TRBV5-1 and TRBJ2-1; TRBD1 matches at 7 bases. This CDR3 contains 13 residues. Germline V CDR1 and CDR2: SGHRS, YFSETQ. V shed 4 bases and J 6 bases; nucleotides not matched to a gene: 4. CDR3 residues: CASSPRDSNEQFF. The CDR3 DNA reads TGCGCCAGCAGCCCCCGGGACAGCAATGAGCAGTTCTTC.

This clone was counted between two and nine times. The gene calls are TRBV29-1 and TRBJ2-7; 7 bases are shared with TRBD1. Losses at the gene ends were 6 bases for V and 2 bases for J; bases not matched to a gene: 10. Looked up from germline, CDR1 is SQVTM and CDR2 is ANQGSEA. This CDR3 contains 14 residues. CDR3 sequence (DNA): TGCAGCGTCGCAAGACAGGGCAGGACCTACGAGCAGTACTTC. This codes for CSVARQGRTYEQYF.

V is TRBV9 and J is TRBJ1-3, with a weak D call TRBD1 (5 bases). V was shortened by 0 bases and J by 2 bases, with 12 bases between the two germline ends. Germline lookup yields CDR1 SGDLS and CDR2 YYNGEE. The CDR3 contains 16 residues. CDR3: CASSVDHRGAGNTIYF. The CDR3 DNA is TGTGCCAGCAGCGTAGATCATAGGGGTGCTGGAAACACCATATATTTT.

V is TRBV3-1 (or the pseudogene TRBV3-2) and J is TRBJ2-5; D is undetermined. The V end lost 1 base, the J end lost 5 bases, and 5 bases lay between the germline ends. Germline lookup yields CDR1 LGHDT and CDR2 YNNKEL (reference sequence). The CDR3 is 12 residues long. This CDR3 is CASSQVSETQYF. The CDR3 nucleotides are TGTGCCAGCAGCCAAGTTTCGGAGACCCAGTACTTC.

The gene calls are TRBV21-1 and TRBJ1-5; the table names TRBD1, a call not compared with the DNA. TRBV21-1 constitutes a pseudogene. The CDR3 covers 16 residues. The CDR3 spells CASSTEQGGSNQPQHF. The CDR3 nucleotides are TGTGCCAGCAGCACCGAACAGGGGGGAAGCAATCAGCCCCAGCATTTT.

This chain joins TRBV11-3 and TRBJ1-4; 12 bases are a match to TRBD1. This CDR3 is 19 amino acids long. The V and J ends lost 1 base and 6 bases, in that order; junction bases with no gene match: 12. Germline V lookup: CDR1 SGHNT, CDR2 YENEEA. The CDR3 here is CASSLGDRGPLEGYEKLFF. In DNA, the CDR3 is TGTGCCAGCAGCTTAGGGGACAGGGGGCCCCTAGAGGGATATGAAAAACTGTTTTTT.

The chain is built from TRBV7-6 and TRBJ2-3; TRBD2 matches 9 bases. Looked up from germline, CDR1 is SGHVS and CDR2 is FNYEAQ. Losses at the gene ends were 5 bases for V and 4 bases for J; bases not matched to a gene: 13. The CDR3 runs to 17 residues. CDR3 protein: CASSLTYGGRAPDTQYF. CDR3 DNA sequence: TGTGCCAGCAGCCTCACGTATGGCGGGAGGGCCCCAGATACGCAGTATTTT.

The CDR3 loop is CASSHLSGNSYNEQFF. The CDR3 DNA reads as TGCGCCAGCAGCCATCTTAGCGGGAACTCCTACAATGAGCAGTTCTTC. The V gene is TRBV4-1, the J gene TRBJ2-1; 8 bases are a match to TRBD2. Trimming took 3 bases from V and 0 from J; bases not matched to a gene: 4. CDR1 and CDR2 from the germline V gene are MGHRA and YSYEKL. The CDR3 runs to 16 residues.

V and J are TRBV5-8 and TRBJ1-3; D uncertain. This CDR3 comprises 15 residues. Germline V gene lookup returns CDR1 SGHTS and CDR2 YDEGEE. Trimming removed 0 bases at V and 7 bases at J, with 14 bases between. The CDR3, as DNA: TGTGCCAGCAGCTTGGGTACAGTATTACGGAACACCATATATTTT. As protein: CASSLGTVLRNTIYF.